The 6 T cell receptor beta chains presented below share a single source sample, sequenced in a study of blood T cell repertoires in COVID-19. The protocol was immunoSEQ multiplex PCR, while the TCRdb copy is restricted to in-frame clones and leaves out a portion. The sample lists about 420,000 clones, about 87% seen once, with 0.75% to 0.85% in the top ten. The sample comprised peripheral blood. Receptor source: a man between 18 and 29 years old with COVID-19, enrolled during active disease.

This clone was seen just once. This sequence joins TRBV7-9 and TRBJ2-7, with D uncertain. Germline V lookup: CDR1 SEHNR, CDR2 FQNEAQ (reference sequence). The CDR3 length is 14 residues. The V end lost 5 bases, the J end lost 2 bases, and 13 bases lay between the germline ends. Here the CDR3 reads CASSADFVTYEQYF. CDR3 DNA sequence: TGTGCCAGCAGCGCAGACTTTGTAACCTACGAGCAGTACTTC.

The V gene is TRBV18, the J gene TRBJ2-5; a weak D match, TRBD2 (5 bases). The germline gives CDR1 KGHSH, CDR2 LQKENI. Trimming removed 6 bases at V and 5 bases at J, with 13 bases between. The CDR3 loop spans 13 amino acids. The CDR3 DNA sequence: TGTGCCAGCTCGCCAGTGGGGAGTGAGACCCAGTACTTC. Protein sequence: CASSPVGSETQYF.

The V call is TRBV18, the J call TRBJ2-2, with D hard to call. V lost 3 bases and J 0 bases, leaving 5 bases between the germline ends. CDR3 size: 14 residues. Germline values: CDR1 KGHSH, CDR2 LQKENI. CDR3 in DNA: TGTGCCAGCTCACCCCAAACGAACACCGGGGAGCTGTTTTTT. Amino acids: CASSPQTNTGELFF.

This rearrangement joins TRBV27 to TRBJ2-3; 16 nucleotides line up with TRBD2. The length of the CDR3 is 18 residues. Per germline, CDR1 MNHEY and CDR2 SMNVEV (reference sequence). V lost 3 bases, J lost 10 bases, and 13 bases stayed unmatched. DNA of the CDR3: TGTGCCAGCAGTTTGCTGACCCCGGGACTAGCGGGGGGGGCCTCGCAGTATTTT. Its translation: CASSLLTPGLAGGASQYF.

The CDR3 loop reads CASSSGGLNRGSGNTIYF. The CDR3 DNA is TGTGCCAGCAGCTCAGGCGGTCTAAACAGGGGCTCTGGAAACACCATATATTTT. The J gene is TRBJ1-3, the V gene TRBV7-6; 7 bases agree with TRBD1. V gave up 4 bases and J gave up 0 bases; unmatched junction bases: 12. This CDR3 is 18 amino acids long. Germline lookup yields CDR1 SGHVS and CDR2 FNYEAQ.

The rearrangement uses TRBV29-1 and TRBJ2-1; TRBD2 matches 12 bases. The V gene's germline CDR1 is SQVTM and CDR2 ANQGSEA. With 5 bases clipped from V and 8 bases from J, the junction kept 1 base outside the gene matches. This CDR3 has 12 amino acids. The CDR3 DNA follows: TGCAGCGTTCCTAGCGGGAGGGATGAGCAGTTCTTC. It yields the protein CSVPSGRDEQFF.